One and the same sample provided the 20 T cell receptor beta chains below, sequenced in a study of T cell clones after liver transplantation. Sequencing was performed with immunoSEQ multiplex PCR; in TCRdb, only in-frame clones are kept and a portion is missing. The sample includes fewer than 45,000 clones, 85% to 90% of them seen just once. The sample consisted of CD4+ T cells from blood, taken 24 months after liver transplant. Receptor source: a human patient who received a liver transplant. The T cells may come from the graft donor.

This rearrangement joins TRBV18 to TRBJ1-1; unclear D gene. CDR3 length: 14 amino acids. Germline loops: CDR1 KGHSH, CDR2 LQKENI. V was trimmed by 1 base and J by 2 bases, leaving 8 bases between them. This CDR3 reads CASSPLLGNTEAFF. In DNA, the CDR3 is TGTGCCAGCTCACCACTTTTGGGTAACACTGAAGCTTTCTTT.

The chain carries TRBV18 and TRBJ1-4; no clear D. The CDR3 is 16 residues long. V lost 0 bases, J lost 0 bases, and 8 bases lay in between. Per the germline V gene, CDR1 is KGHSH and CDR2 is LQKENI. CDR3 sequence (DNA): TGTGCCAGCTCACCACCCAACGGGGCAACTAATGAAAAACTGTTTTTT. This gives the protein CASSPPNGATNEKLFF.

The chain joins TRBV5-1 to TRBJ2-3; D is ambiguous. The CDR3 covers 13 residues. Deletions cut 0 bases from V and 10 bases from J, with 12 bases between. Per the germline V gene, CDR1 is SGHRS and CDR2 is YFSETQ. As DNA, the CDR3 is TGCGCCAGCAGCTTGGAGGCGGATGGGGCGCAGTATTTT. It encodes CASSLEADGAQYF.

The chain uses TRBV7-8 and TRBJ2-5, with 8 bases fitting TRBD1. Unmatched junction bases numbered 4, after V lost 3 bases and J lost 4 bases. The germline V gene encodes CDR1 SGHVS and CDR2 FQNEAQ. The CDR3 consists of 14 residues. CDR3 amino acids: CASSFRDRRETQYF. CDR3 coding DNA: TGTGCCAGCAGCTTCAGGGACAGGAGAGAGACCCAGTACTTC.

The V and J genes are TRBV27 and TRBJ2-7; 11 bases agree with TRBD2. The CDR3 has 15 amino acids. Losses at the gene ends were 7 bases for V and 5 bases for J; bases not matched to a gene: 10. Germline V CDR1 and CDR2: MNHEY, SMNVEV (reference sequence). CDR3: CASTELAGGRDEQYF. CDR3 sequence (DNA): TGTGCCAGCACCGAGCTAGCGGGAGGAAGGGACGAGCAGTACTTC.

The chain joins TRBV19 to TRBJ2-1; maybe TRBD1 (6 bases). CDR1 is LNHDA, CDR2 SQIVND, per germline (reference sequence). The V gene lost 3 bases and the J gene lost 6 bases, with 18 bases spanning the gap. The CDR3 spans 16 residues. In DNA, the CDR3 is TGTGCCAGTAGTATCACAGGGTCCTTGTCGGGCAATGAGCAGTTCTTC. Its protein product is CASSITGSLSGNEQFF.

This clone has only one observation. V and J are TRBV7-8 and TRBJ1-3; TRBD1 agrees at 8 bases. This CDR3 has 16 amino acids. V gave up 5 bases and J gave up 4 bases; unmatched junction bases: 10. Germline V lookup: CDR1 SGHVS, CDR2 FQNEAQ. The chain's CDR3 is CASSPRQGTLGNTIYF. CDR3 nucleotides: TGTGCCAGCAGCCCCAGACAGGGGACCCTGGGAAACACCATATATTTT. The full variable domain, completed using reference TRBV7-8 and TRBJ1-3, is GAGVSQSPRYKVAKRGQDVALRCDPISGHVSLFWYQQALGQGPEFLTYFQNEAQLDKSGLPSDRFFAERPEGSVSTLKIQRTQQEDSAVYLCASSPRQGTLGNTIYFGEGSWLTVV.

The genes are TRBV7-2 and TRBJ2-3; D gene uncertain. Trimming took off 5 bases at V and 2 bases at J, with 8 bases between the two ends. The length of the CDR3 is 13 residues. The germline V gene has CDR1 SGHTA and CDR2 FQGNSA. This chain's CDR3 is CASSPRFTDTQYF. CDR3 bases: TGTGCCAGCAGCCCACGCTTCACAGATACGCAGTATTTT.

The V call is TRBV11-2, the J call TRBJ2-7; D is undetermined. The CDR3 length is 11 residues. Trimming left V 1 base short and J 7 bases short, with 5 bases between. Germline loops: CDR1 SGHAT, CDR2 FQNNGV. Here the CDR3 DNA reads TGTGCCAGCAGCTTAGGACCGGAGCAGTACTTC. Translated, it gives CASSLGPEQYF.

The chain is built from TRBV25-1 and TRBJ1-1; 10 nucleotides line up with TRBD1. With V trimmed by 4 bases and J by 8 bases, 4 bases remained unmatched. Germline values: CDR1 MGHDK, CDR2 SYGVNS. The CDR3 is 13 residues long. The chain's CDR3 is CASSGQGANEAFF. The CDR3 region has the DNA TGTGCCAGCAGTGGACAGGGGGCAAACGAAGCTTTCTTT.

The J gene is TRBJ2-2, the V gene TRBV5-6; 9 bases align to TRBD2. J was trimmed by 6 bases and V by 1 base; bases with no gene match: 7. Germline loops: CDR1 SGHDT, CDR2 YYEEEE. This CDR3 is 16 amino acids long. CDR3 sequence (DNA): TGTGCCAGCAGCTTGTTTACTAGCGGGTCCGCCGGGGAGCTGTTTTTT. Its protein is CASSLFTSGSAGELFF.

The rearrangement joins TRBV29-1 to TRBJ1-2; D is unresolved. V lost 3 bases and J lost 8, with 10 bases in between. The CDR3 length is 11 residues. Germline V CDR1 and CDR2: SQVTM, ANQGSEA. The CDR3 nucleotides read TGCAGCGTTGAGCGGATTAACGGCTACACCTTC. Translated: CSVERINGYTF. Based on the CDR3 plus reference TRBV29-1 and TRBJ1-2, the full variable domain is SAVISQKPSRDICQRGTSLTIQCQVDSQVTMMFWYRQQPGQSLTLIATANQGSEATYESGFVIDKFPISRPNLTFSTLTVSNMSPEDSSIYLCSVERINGYTFGSGTRLTVV.

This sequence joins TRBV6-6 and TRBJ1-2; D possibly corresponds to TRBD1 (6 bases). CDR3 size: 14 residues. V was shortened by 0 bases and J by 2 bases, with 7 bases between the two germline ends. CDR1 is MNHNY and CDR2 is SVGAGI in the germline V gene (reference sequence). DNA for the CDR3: TGTGCCAGCAGTTACTCGAGGGGGAACTATGGCTACACCTTC. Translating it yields CASSYSRGNYGYTF.

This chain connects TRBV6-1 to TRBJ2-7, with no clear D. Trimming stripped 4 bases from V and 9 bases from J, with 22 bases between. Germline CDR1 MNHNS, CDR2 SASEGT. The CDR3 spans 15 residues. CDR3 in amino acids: CASSGTLQGPSRQYF. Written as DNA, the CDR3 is TGTGCCAGCAGTGGGACCCTACAAGGTCCCTCTCGGCAGTACTTC.

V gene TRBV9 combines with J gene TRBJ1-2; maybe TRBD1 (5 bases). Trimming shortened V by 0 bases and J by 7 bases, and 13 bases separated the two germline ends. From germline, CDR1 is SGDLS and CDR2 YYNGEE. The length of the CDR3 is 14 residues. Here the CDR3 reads CASSVDPGQAGYTF. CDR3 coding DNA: TGTGCCAGCAGCGTAGATCCAGGGCAGGCTGGCTACACCTTC.

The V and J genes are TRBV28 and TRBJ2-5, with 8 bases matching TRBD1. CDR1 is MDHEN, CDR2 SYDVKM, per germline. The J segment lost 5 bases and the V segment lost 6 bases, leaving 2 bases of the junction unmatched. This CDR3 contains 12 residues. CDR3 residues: CASSTGGETQYF. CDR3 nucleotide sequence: TGTGCCAGCAGCACAGGGGGTGAGACCCAGTACTTC. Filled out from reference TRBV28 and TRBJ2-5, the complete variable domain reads DVKVTQSSRYLVKRTGEKVFLECVQDMDHENMFWYRQDPGLGLRLIYFSYDVKMKEKGDIPEGYSVSREKKERFSLILESASTNQTSMYLCASSTGGETQYFGPGTRLLVL.

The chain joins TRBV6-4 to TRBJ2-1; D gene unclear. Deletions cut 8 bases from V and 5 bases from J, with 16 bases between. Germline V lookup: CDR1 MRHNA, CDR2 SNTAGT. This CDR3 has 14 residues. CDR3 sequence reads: CASQFVSGNNEQFF. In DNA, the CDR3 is TGTGCCAGCCAATTCGTTTCTGGTAACAATGAGCAGTTCTTC.

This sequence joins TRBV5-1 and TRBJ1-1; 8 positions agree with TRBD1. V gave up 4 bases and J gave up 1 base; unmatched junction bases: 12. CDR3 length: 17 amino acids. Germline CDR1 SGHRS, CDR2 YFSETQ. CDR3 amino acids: CASSLGQGAIGNTEAFF. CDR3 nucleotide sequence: TGCGCCAGCAGCCTTGGACAGGGCGCTATCGGGAACACTGAAGCTTTCTTT.

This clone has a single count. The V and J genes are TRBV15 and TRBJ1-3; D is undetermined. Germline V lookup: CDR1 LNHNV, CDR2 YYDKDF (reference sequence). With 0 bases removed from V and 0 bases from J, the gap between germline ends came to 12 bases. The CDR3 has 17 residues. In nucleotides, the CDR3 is TGTGCCACCAGCAGAGATCGAGGCACCTTCTCTGGAAACACCATATATTTT. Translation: CATSRDRGTFSGNTIYF.

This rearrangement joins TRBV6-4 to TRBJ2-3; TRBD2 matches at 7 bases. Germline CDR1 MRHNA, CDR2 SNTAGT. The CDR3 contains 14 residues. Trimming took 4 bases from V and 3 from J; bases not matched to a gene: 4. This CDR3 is CASSVGGGTDTQYF. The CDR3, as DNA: TGTGCCAGCAGTGTGGGGGGGGGAACAGATACGCAGTATTTT.